Reported below is one T cell receptor (beta chain). The data stem from a study of blood T cell repertoires in COVID-19. Turning to the study itself: The study drew acute and convalescent COVID-19 samples from the United States, Italy and Spain. The cDNA or gDNA used as material had been derived from T cells, B-cell-depleted T cells, or PBMCs.

Original analysis: The authors estimated nucleated cell counts from reference gene primer amplification. Using immunoSEQ multiplex PCR, the repertoire was profiled, and TCRdb retains in-frame clones only, with some absent. The V and J calls and clone size come from that table; D and trimming were worked out from the DNA. The repertoire includes fewer than 150,000 clones, approximately 82% of them detected once, and approximately 9.9% sits in the top ten. This CDR3 is built from 20 residues. Germline values: CDR1 SGDLS, CDR2 YYNGEE. J gave up 2 bases and V 2 bases, and 17 bases lay outside the gene matches.

The J gene is TRBJ2-3, the V gene TRBV9, with TRBD1 matching 10 bases. The sample comprised peripheral blood. The origin of this receptor is a man between 60 and 75 years old who had recovered from COVID-19. This CDR3 reads CASSVGTGVYQQHTTDTQYF. Written as DNA, the CDR3 is TGTGCCAGCAGCGTCGGGACAGGGGTTTATCAGCAGCACACCACAGATACGCAGTATTTT.